Described below is a single T cell receptor beta chain sequence and its context. The CDR3 consists of 15 residues. The V gene lost 4 bases and the J gene lost 0 bases, with 11 bases spanning the gap. Germline lookup yields CDR1 SGDLS and CDR2 YYNGEE. Clones were read by immunoSEQ multiplex PCR, and TCRdb kept only the in-frame ones, dropping some. The sample holds just over 150,000 clones; about 88% are singletons and the top ten take about 2.5%. The source of the sample is a study of blood T cell repertoires in COVID-19. Across the whole study: The United States, Italy and Spain supplied acute and convalescent COVID-19 samples. T cells, B-cell-depleted T cells, or PBMCs provided the cDNA or gDNA that served as material.

This TCR came from a woman between 65 and 79 years old with acute or convalescent COVID-19. The sequenced sample consisted of peripheral blood. This rearrangement joins TRBV9 to TRBJ1-3; a weak D match, TRBD1 (5 bases). CDR3 loop: CASSLTESSGNTIYF. CDR3 coding DNA: TGTGCCAGCAGCCTGACAGAGAGCTCTGGAAACACCATATATTTT.